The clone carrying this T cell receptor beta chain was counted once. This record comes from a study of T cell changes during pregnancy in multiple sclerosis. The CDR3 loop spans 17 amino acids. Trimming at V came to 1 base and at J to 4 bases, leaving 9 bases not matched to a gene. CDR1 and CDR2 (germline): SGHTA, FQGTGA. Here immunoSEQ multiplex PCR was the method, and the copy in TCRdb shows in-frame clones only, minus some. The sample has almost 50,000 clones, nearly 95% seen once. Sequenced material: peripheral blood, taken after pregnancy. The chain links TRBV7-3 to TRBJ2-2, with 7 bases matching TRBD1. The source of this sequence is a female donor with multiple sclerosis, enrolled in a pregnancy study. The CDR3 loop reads CASSLMEGGAGTGELFF. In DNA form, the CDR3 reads TGTGCCAGCAGCTTAATGGAAGGGGGCGCGGGCACCGGGGAGCTGTTTTTT.